This TCR beta chain was profiled in a study of regulatory T cells in long-lasting Graves disease. Arm-PCR of CDR3 regions and iRepertoire HTBI primers were used to build TCR beta libraries. TCRdb recomputed calls from the multiplex PCR reads with MiXCR, one row per CDR3 protein. The table lists about 540,000 distinct CDR3 sequences, about 13% of them singletons. Stated time point: newly diagnosed GD, antithyroid drugs for less than 3 months. Construction of the TCR library relied on RNA isolated from PBMCs. The study, taken as a whole, reports: Persistent Graves' patients showed reduced TCR diversity versus newly diagnosed patients.

This clonotype was seen a few times. Its antigen is as yet unknown. There are 16 residues in the CDR3. The V and J ends lost 5 bases and 5 bases, in that order; junction bases with no gene match: 7. Germline CDR1 and CDR2: MNHEY and SMNVEV (reference sequence). This sample was shared with a second study, whose subject was T cells in Graves' hyperthyroidism and ophthalmopathy. This second study says: An initial round of RT-PCR targeting the TCR CDR3 relied on the HTBI primer set. Peripheral blood also featured most of the thyroid clonotypes expanded above 0.001.

The sequence was obtained from a man in his thirties or forties with Graves disease. The sequencing here drew on peripheral blood mononuclear cells (PBMCs), taken at new diagnosis, from a patient treated with antithyroid drugs. The chain couples TRBV27 to TRBJ2-7; TRBD2 aligns across 15 bases. CDR3 DNA: TGTGCCAGCAGTCCCGGACTAGCGGGAGGGAGGAACGAGCAGTACTTC. Translating gives CASSPGLAGGRNEQYF.